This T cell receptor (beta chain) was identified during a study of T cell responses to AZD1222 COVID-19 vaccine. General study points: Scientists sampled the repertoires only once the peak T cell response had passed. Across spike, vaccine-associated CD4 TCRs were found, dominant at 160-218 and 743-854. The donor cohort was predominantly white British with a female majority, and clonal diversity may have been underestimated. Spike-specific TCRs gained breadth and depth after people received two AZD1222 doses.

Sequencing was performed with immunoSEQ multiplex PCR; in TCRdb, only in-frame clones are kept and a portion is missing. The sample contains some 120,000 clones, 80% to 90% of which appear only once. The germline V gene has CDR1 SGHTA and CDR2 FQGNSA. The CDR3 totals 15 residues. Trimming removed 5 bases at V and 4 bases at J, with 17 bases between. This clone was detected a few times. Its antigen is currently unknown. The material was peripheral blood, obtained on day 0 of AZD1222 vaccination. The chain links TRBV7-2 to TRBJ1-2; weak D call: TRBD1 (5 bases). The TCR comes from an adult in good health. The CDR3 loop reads CASSRRPGGGYGYTF. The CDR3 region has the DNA TGTGCCAGCAGCAGAAGGCCGGGGGGAGGCTATGGCTACACCTTC.